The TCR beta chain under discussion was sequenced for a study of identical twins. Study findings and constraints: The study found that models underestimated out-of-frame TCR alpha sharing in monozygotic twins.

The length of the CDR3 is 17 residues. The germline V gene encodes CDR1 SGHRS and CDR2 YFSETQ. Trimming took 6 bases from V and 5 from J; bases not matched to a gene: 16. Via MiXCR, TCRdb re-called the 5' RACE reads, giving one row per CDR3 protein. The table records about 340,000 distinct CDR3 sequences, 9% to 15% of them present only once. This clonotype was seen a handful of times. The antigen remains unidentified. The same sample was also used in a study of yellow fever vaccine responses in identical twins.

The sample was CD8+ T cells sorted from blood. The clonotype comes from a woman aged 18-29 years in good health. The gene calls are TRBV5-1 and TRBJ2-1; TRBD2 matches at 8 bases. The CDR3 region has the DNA TGCGCCAGCAAGGCAAGACCCGGGGGACTAGTGAACAATGAGCAGTTCTTC. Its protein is CASKARPGGLVNNEQFF.